This T cell receptor beta chain is drawn from a study of beta chain features in type 1 diabetes. Broader study findings: Moderate but significant shortening of TCRB CDR3s was recorded in all four CD4+ subsets from Type 1 diabetes patients.

V was cut by 5 bases and J by 2 bases, with 15 bases left in between. Germline V gives CDR1 SGHNT, CDR2 YYREEE (reference sequence). The CDR3 loop spans 15 amino acids. Concerning this clone itself: The antigen is undetermined.

One heparinised draw, averaging roughly 110 mL, was taken per donor. Using CD45RO/CCR7/CD25/CD127/CD95/CD27, CD4+ naive, central memory, regulatory and stem cell-like memory cells were sorted. Expressed TCRB transcripts got sequenced, as all isolated RNA was reverse transcribed. The assay was immunoSEQ multiplex PCR, and TCRdb's table has in-frame clones only and misses some. The sample includes 550,000 to 850,000 clones, around an eighth of them seen just once. The sample consisted of naive CD4+ T cells from blood. The receptor comes from a man between 18 and 35 years old with type 1 diabetes. The gene calls are TRBV5-4 and TRBJ2-3, with D tentatively TRBD1 or TRBD2 (6 bases each). This chain's CDR3 is CASSPKGGTTDTQYF. In nucleotides, the CDR3 is TGTGCCAGCAGTCCTAAGGGGGGAACCACAGATACGCAGTATTTT. Combining the CDR3 with reference TRBV5-4 and TRBJ2-3 gives the whole variable domain ETGVTQSPTHLIKTRGQQVTLRCSSQSGHNTVSWYQQALGQGPQFIFQYYREEENGRGNFPPRFSGLQFPNYSSELNVNALELDDSALYLCASSPKGGTTDTQYFGPGTRLTVL.